The clone carrying this T cell receptor beta chain was seen repeatedly, ten times or more. Its antigen remains unknown. V lost 5 bases to trimming and J lost 7 bases, with 12 bases between them. The CDR3 contains 13 residues. The data belong to a study of identical twins. Findings of the study overall: Within beta out-of-frame sequences, the excess sharing observed between twins was weaker. Zero-insertion analyses could be partly confounded by invariant MAIT and iNKT cells.

There were only healthy Caucasians among the donors. MiXCR, run by TCRdb on the 5' RACE reads, gives a single entry per CDR3 protein. The repertoire holds 700,000 to 950,000 distinct CDR3 sequences, approximately 13% seen once, with around 1.6% in the top ten. This same sample was also taken into another study, of yellow fever vaccine responses in identical twins.

The genes are TRBV12-3 or TRBV12-4 and TRBJ2-1; D perhaps matches TRBD1 (6 bases). The sequenced sample consisted of PBMCs. This clonotype was sampled from a woman aged 18-30 years in good health. DNA of the CDR3: TGTGCCAGCAGTCCCGACAGGAAAAATGAGCAGTTCTTC. This encodes CASSPDRKNEQFF.